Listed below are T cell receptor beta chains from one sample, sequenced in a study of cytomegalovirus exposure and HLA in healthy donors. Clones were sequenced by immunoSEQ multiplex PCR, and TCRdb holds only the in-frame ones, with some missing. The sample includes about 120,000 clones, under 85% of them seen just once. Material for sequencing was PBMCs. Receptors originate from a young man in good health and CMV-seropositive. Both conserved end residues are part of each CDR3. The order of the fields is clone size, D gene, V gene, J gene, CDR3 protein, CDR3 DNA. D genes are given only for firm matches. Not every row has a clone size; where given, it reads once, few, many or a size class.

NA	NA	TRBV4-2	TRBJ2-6	CASSQSDKTGMANGLTF	TGTGCCAGCAGCCAAAGTGACAAAACCGGGATGGCCAACGGCCTGACTTTC
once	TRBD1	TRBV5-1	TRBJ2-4	CASSQGGGNSQYF	TGCGCCAGCAGCCAAGGGGGCGGCAACAGTCAGTACTTC
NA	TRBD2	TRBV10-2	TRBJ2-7	CASSKGLQGLGYEQYF	TGCGCCAGCAGTAAAGGTCTACAGGGACTAGGCTACGAGCAGTACTTC
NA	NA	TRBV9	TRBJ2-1	CASSVGPGDEQFF	TGTGCCAGCAGCGTAGGTCCCGGGGATGAGCAGTTCTTC
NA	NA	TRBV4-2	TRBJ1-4	CASSQDMSLRLEKLFF	TGTGCCAGCAGCCAAGATATGAGCCTCAGGTTAGAAAAACTGTTTTTT
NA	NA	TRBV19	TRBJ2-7	CASSIGGADYEQYF	TGTGCCAGTAGTATTGGGGGGGCTGACTACGAGCAGTACTTC
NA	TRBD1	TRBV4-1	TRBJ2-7	CASSQEDRSYEQYF	TGCGCCAGCAGCCAGGAGGACAGGTCCTACGAGCAGTACTTC
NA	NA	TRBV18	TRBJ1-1	CASSPPYTEAFF	TGTGCCAGCTCACCCCCGTACACTGAAGCTTTCTTT
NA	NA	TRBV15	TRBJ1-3	CATSRDFVGRAGNTIYF	TGTGCCACCAGCAGAGATTTTGTGGGGAGGGCTGGAAACACCATATATTTT
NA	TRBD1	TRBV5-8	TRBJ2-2	CASSLLDRATGELFF	TGTGCCAGCAGCTTGCTGGACAGGGCAACCGGGGAGCTGTTTTTT
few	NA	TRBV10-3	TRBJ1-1	CAISEGGASTEAFF	TGTGCCATCAGTGAAGGGGGGGCGAGCACTGAAGCTTTCTTT
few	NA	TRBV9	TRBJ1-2	CASTREGGAGYTF	TGTGCCAGCACACGGGAAGGGGGTGCTGGCTACACCTTC
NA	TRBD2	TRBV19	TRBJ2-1	CASSMLAGDIWEQFF	TGTGCCAGTAGTATGCTAGCGGGAGATATCTGGGAGCAGTTCTTC
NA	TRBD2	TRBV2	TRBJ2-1	CASTWTSGRDEQFF	TGTGCCAGCACCTGGACTAGCGGGAGGGATGAGCAGTTCTTC
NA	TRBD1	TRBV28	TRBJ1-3	CASRGTGRNTIYF	TGTGCCAGCAGAGGGACAGGGAGAAACACCATATATTTT
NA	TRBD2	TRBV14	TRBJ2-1	CASSQVGGRGNEQFF	TGTGCCAGCAGCCAAGTTGGCGGGAGAGGGAATGAGCAGTTCTTC
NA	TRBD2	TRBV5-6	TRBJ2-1	CASSLTSGALYNEQFF	TGTGCCAGCAGCTTGACTAGCGGGGCTTTGTACAATGAGCAGTTCTTC
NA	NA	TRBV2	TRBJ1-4	CASRQISEKLFF	TGTGCCAGCAGACAGATTAGTGAAAAACTGTTTTTT
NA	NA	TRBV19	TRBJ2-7	CASSSSGSGYEQYF	TGTGCCAGTAGTAGTTCGGGGAGTGGATACGAGCAGTACTTC
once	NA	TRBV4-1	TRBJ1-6	CASSPERNSPLHF	TGCGCCAGCAGCCCTGAGAGGAATTCACCCCTCCACTTT
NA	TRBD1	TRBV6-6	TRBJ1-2	CASSRDRGGLYGYTF	TGTGCCAGCAGTCGAGACAGGGGGGGCTTGTATGGCTACACCTTC
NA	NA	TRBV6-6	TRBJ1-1	CASRNSGWGKTEAFF	TGTGCCAGCAGAAACTCAGGTTGGGGCAAGACTGAAGCTTTCTTT
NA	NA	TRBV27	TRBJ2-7	CASSFLRGSYEQYF	TGTGCCAGCAGTTTTCTAAGAGGCTCCTACGAGCAGTACTTC
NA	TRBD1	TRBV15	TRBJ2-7	CATSFLPAGTATYEQYF	TGTGCCACCAGCTTCTTGCCGGCCGGGACAGCCACCTACGAGCAGTACTTC
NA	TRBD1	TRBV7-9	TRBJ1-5	CASSSQGTDNQPQHF	TGTGCCAGCAGCAGCCAGGGGACAGACAATCAGCCCCAGCATTTT
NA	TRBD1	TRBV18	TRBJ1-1	CASSLSGQGLGAFF	TGTGCCAGCTCGCTTTCGGGACAGGGATTGGGAGCTTTCTTT
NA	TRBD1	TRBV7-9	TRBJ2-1	CASSDGQAFYNEQFF	TGTGCCAGCAGCGACGGACAGGCGTTCTACAATGAGCAGTTCTTC
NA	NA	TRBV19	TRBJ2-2	CASSTSTLTRVANTGELFF	TGTGCCAGTAGTACCTCTACCTTAACGCGGGTCGCGAACACCGGGGAGCTGTTTTTT
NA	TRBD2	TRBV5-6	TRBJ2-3	CASSLTSGGSTDTQYF	TGTGCCAGCAGCTTAACTAGCGGGGGGAGCACAGATACGCAGTATTTT
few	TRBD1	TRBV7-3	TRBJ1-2	CASSPGQGYGYTF	TGTGCCAGCAGCCCGGGACAGGGATATGGCTACACCTTC
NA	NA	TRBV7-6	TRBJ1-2	CAVAGTSSYGYTF	TGTGCCGTTGCTGGCACCTCTAGCTATGGCTACACCTTC
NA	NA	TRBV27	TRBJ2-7	CASSFRGSGEQYF	TGTGCCAGCAGTTTCCGAGGGAGTGGCGAGCAGTACTTC
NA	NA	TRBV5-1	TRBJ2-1	CASSLGPSSDEQFF	TGCGCCAGCAGCTTGGGTCCTAGCAGCGATGAGCAGTTCTTC
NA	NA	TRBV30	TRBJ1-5	CAWKTGFGGHQPQHF	TGTGCCTGGAAAACAGGGTTTGGGGGCCATCAGCCCCAGCATTTT
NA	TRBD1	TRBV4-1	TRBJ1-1	CASSPSDRTNTEAFF	TGCGCCAGCAGCCCTTCGGACAGGACGAACACTGAAGCTTTCTTT
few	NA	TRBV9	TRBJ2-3	CASSVVGSTDTQYF	TGTGCCAGCAGCGTAGTGGGCAGCACAGATACGCAGTATTTT
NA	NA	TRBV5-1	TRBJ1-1	CASSTRAMNTEAFF	TGCGCCAGCAGCACCAGGGCCATGAACACTGAAGCTTTCTTT
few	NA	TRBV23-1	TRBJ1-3	CASSQSLETASSGNTIYF	TGCGCCAGCAGTCAATCACTCGAGACAGCGTCCTCTGGAAACACCATATATTTT
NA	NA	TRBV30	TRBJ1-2	CAWSVQVLPNYGYTF	TGTGCCTGGAGTGTACAGGTTCTACCCAACTATGGCTACACCTTC
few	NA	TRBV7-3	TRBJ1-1	CASSGGWNTEAFF	TGTGCCAGCAGCGGGGGGTGGAACACTGAAGCTTTCTTT
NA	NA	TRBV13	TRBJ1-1	CASRFLDTEAFF	TGTGCCAGCAGGTTTCTCGACACTGAAGCTTTCTTT
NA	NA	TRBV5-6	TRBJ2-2	CASSSEYERHGRTPGELFF	TGTGCCAGCAGCTCGGAATACGAGAGGCATGGGAGAACACCCGGGGAGCTGTTTTTT
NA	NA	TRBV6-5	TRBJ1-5	CASRTGDQPQHF	TGTGCCAGCAGGACGGGAGATCAGCCCCAGCATTTT
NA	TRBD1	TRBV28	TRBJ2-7	CASSKTGGPYEQYF	TGTGCCAGCAGCAAAACAGGGGGGCCTTACGAGCAGTACTTC
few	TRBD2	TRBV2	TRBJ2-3	CASSGGLAGLHTQYF	TGTGCCAGCAGTGGGGGACTAGCGGGCCTCCATACGCAGTATTTT